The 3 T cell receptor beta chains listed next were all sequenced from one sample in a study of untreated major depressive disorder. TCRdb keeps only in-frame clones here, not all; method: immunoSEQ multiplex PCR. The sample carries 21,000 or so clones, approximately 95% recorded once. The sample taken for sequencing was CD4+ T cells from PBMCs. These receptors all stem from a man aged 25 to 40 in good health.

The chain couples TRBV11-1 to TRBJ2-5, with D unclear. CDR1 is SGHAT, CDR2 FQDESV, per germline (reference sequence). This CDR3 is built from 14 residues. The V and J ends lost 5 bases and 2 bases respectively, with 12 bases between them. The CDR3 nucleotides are TGTGCCAGCAGCCTACGGACGAAGCAAGAGACCCAGTACTTC. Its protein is CASSLRTKQETQYF. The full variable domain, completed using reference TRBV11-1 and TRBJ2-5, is EAEVAQSPRYKITEKSQAVAFWCDPISGHATLYWYRQILGQGPELLVQFQDESVVDDSQLPKDRFSAERLKGVDSTLKIQPAELGDSAMYLCASSLRTKQETQYFGPGTRLLVL.

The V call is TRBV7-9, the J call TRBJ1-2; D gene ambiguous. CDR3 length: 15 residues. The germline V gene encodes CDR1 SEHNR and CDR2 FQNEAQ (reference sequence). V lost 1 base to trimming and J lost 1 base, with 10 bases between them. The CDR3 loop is CASSLGGGVNYGYTF. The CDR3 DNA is TGTGCCAGCAGCTTAGGAGGCGGCGTTAACTATGGCTACACCTTC.

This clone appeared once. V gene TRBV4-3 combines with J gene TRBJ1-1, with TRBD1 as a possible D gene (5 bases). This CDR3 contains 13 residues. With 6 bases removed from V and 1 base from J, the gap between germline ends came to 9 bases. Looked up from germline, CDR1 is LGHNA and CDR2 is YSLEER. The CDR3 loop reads CASSRDRNTEAFF. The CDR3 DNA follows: TGCGCCAGCAGTCGCGACAGGAACACTGAAGCTTTCTTT.